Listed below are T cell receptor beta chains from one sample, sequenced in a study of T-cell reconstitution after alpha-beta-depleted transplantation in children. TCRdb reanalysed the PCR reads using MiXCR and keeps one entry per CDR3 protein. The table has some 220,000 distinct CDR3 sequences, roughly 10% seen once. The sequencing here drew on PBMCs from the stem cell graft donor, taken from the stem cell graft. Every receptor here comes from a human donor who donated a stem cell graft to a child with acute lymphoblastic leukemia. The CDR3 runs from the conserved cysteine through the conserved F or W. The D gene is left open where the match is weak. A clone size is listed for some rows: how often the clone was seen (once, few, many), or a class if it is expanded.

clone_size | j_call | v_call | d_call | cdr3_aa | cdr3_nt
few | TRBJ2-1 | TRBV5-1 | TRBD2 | CASSSLGLAANNNEQFF | TGCGCCAGCAGCTCCTTAGGACTAGCGGCCAATAACAATGAGCAGTTCTTC
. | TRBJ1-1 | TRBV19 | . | CASNGHINTEAFF | TGTGCCAGTAATGGACACATAAACACTGAAGCTTTCTTT
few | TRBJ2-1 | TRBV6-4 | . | CASSDSGGYYEQFF | TGTGCCAGCAGTGACTCTGGGGGGTACTATGAGCAGTTCTTC
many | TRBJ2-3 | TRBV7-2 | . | CASSPRTFTQYF | TGTGCCAGCAGCCCGCGTACATTTACGCAGTATTTT
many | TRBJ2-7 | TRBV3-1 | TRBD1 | CASSRGTGIYEQYF | TGTGCCAGCAGCCGTGGGACAGGGATCTACGAGCAGTACTTC
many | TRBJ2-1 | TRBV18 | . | CASSPQGLPHPYNEQFF | TGTGCCAGCTCACCCCAGGGACTCCCACACCCCTACAATGAGCAGTTCTTC
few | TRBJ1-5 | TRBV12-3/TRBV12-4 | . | CASSGLGTSNQPQHF | TGTGCCAGCAGTGGATTAGGGACTAGCAATCAGCCCCAGCATTTT
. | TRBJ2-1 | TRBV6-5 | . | CASSTQNNEQFF | TGTGCCAGCAGTACGCAAAACAATGAGCAGTTCTTC
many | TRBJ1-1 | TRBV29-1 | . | CSVGLGFNTEAFF | TGCAGCGTTGGGCTTGGGTTTAACACTGAAGCTTTCTTT
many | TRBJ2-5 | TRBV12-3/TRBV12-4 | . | CASSFGGAQETQYF | TGTGCCAGCAGTTTTGGGGGGGCTCAAGAGACCCAGTACTTC
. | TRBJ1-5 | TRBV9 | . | CASSVGGLANQPQHF | TGTGCCAGCAGCGTAGGAGGGTTGGCCAATCAGCCCCAGCATTTT
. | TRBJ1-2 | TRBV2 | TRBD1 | CASILQGARGYTF | TGTGCCAGCATCTTACAGGGGGCGCGGGGCTACACCTTC
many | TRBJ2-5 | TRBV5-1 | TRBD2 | CASRPTGTSEETQYF | TGCGCCAGCAGGCCTACCGGGACTAGCGAAGAGACCCAGTACTTC
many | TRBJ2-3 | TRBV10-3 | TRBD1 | CAISESGDRQDTQYF | TGTGCCATCAGTGAGTCGGGGGACAGGCAGGATACGCAGTATTTT
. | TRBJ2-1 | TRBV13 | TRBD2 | CAISSQGPSGSEQFF | TGTGCCATCAGCTCCCAGGGGCCTAGCGGGAGTGAGCAGTTCTTC
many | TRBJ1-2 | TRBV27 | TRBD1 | CASSPGQFNYGYTF | TGTGCCAGCAGTCCGGGACAGTTTAACTATGGCTACACCTTC
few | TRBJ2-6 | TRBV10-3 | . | CAISDSRTKGANVLTF | TGTGCCATCAGTGATTCCAGGACCAAAGGGGCCAACGTCCTGACTTTC
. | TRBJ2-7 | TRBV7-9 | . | CASSFSDSPYEQYF | TGTGCCAGCAGCTTCAGCGATTCCCCCTACGAGCAGTACTTC
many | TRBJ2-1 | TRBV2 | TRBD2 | CASSPARTSGGLYEQFF | TGTGCCAGCAGTCCCGCCCGGACTAGCGGGGGGCTTTATGAGCAGTTCTTC
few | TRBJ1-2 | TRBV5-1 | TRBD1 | CASSLDRVTAAGYTF | TGCGCCAGCAGCCTGGACAGGGTAACAGCTGCTGGCTACACCTTC
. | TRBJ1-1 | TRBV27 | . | CASSFSRNTEAFF | TGTGCCAGCAGTTTCTCGCGGAACACTGAAGCTTTCTTT
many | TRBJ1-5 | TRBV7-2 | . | CASSLAVQPQHF | TGTGCCAGCAGCTTAGCCGTTCAGCCCCAGCATTTT
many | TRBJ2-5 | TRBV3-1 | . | CASSPAYQETQYF | TGTGCCAGCAGCCCTGCCTACCAAGAGACCCAGTACTTC
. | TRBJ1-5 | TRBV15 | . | CATSTRTPSNQPQHF | TGTGCCACCAGCACCAGGACACCTAGCAATCAGCCCCAGCATTTT
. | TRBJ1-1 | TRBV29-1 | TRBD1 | CSVDKWTGNTEAFF | TGCAGCGTTGATAAGTGGACAGGGAACACTGAAGCTTTCTTT
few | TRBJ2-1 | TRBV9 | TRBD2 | CASSGTSGVYNEQFF | TGTGCCAGCAGCGGGACTAGCGGAGTTTACAATGAGCAGTTCTTC
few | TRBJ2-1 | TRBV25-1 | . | CASSEYWGDLGNEQFF | TGTGCCAGCAGTGAATATTGGGGGGACCTCGGGAATGAGCAGTTCTTC
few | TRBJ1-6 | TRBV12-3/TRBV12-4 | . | CASSPGLVNSPLHF | TGTGCCAGCAGTCCGGGGCTTGTCAATTCACCCCTCCACTTT
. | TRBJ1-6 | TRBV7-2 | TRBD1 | CASSLRDRLNNSPLHF | TGTGCCAGCAGCTTAAGGGACAGGCTTAATAATTCACCCCTCCACTTT
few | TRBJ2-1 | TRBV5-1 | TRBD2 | CASQREIAGGNEQFF | TGCGCCAGCCAGAGAGAGATAGCGGGGGGCAATGAGCAGTTCTTC
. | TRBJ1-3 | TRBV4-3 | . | CASSQVGRAGNTIYF | TGCGCCAGCAGCCAAGTGGGCAGGGCGGGAAACACCATATATTTT